The 22 T cell receptor beta chains given below trace back to one sample, sequenced in a study of T cell repertoires in cytomegalovirus infection. What these receptors recognize is not known. TCRdb re-derived calls from the reads in MiXCR, one entry per CDR3 protein. The sample yields about 220,000 distinct CDR3 sequences, around 35% seen once. Sequenced material: CD8+ T cells from cultured PBMCs, taken from culture after CMV antigen stimulation. These receptors all come from a human donor in good health (CMV status not recorded). Some clones in this sample may be carry-over from other donors' samples.

This chain uses TRBV2 with TRBJ1-1; 10 nucleotides match TRBD1. This CDR3 spans 15 amino acids. With V trimmed by 11 bases and J by 6 bases, 15 bases remained unmatched. Germline V gene sequence: CDR1 SNHLY, CDR2 FYNNEI. The CDR3 DNA reads as TGTGCCGGGCCCGGGACAGGGGATCAGGAAGCTGAAGCTTTCTTT. This translates into CAGPGTGDQEAEAFF.

The CDR3 bases are TGTGAGACCGGGAGTCTCTCCTACGAGCAGTACTTC. Translation: CETGSLSYEQYF. The gene calls are TRBV6-6 and TRBJ2-7; tentatively, D is TRBD2 (6 bases). The CDR3 has 12 residues. Germline V gives CDR1 MNHNY, CDR2 SVGAGI (reference sequence).

This clonotype came up a few times. The chain recombines TRBV7-6 with TRBJ1-4, with no clear D. The CDR3 has 13 amino acids. Germline V CDR1 and CDR2: SGHVS, FNYEAQ. V lost 1 base and J lost 2, with 2 bases in between. As DNA, the CDR3 is TGTGCCAGCAGCTTAGTTACTAATGAAAAACTGTTTTTT. It translates to CASSLVTNEKLFF.

The CDR3, as DNA: TGTGCCAGCAGTCCCCCAGGGGAAGCTAACTATGGCTACACCTTC. Translating gives CASSPPGEANYGYTF. The rearrangement links TRBV27 to TRBJ1-2; tentative D call: TRBD1 (6 bases). Germline V gene data show CDR1 as MNHEY and CDR2 as SMNVEV (reference sequence). V was clipped by 5 bases and J by 0 bases, with 13 bases between them. The CDR3 consists of 15 residues.

CDR3 residues: CASSNPPGFGQTQYF. The CDR3 bases are TGTGCCAGCAGTAACCCCCCGGGCTTTGGGCAGACCCAGTACTTC. This chain connects TRBV27 to TRBJ2-5; no clear D. Trimming took off 5 bases at V and 6 bases at J, with 19 bases between the two ends. The CDR3 spans 15 residues. Germline V CDR1 and CDR2: MNHEY, SMNVEV (reference sequence).

This clonotype was detected a few times. The V and J genes are TRBV27 and TRBJ2-5; perhaps TRBD2 as D (6 bases). Trimming shortened V by 3 bases and J by 5 bases, and 10 bases separated the two germline ends. The V gene's germline CDR1 is MNHEY and CDR2 SMNVEV (reference sequence). This CDR3 is 13 amino acids long. Written as DNA, the CDR3 is TGTGCCAGCAGTTTTGCAGGGAGGGAGACCCAGTACTTC. Encoded protein: CASSFAGRETQYF.

The V gene is TRBV27, the J gene TRBJ2-1, with D perhaps matching TRBD2 (5 bases). The ends were cut back, 1 base at V and 9 bases at J, with 10 bases in the middle. Germline CDR1 and CDR2: MNHEY and SMNVEV (reference sequence). The CDR3 has 13 amino acids. CDR3 nucleotides: TGTGCCAGCAGTTTATATAGGGAGAGTGAGCAGTTCTTC. It yields the protein CASSLYRESEQFF.

This clonotype was seen a few times. The chain couples TRBV5-1 to TRBJ2-7, with D perhaps assigned TRBD1 or TRBD2 (6 bases each). Trimming shortened V by 4 bases and J by 0 bases, and 14 bases separated the two germline ends. This CDR3 spans 15 amino acids. CDR1 and CDR2 (germline): SGHRS, YFSETQ. The CDR3 is CASSPEWGASYEQYF. The DNA of the CDR3 is TGCGCCAGCAGCCCCGAGTGGGGGGCCTCCTACGAGCAGTACTTC.

The V call is TRBV7-8, the J call TRBJ1-5; D gene unclear. The CDR3 contains 17 residues. Germline V gene sequence: CDR1 SGHVS, CDR2 FQNEAQ. Between the trimmed V and J ends, which lost 1 base and 0 bases, there was a span of 13 bases. Here the CDR3 reads CASSLGTRTLSNQPQHF. The CDR3 bases are TGTGCCAGCAGCTTAGGAACGCGGACCCTTAGCAATCAGCCCCAGCATTTT.

J is TRBJ2-7 and V is TRBV9; D gene uncertain. The CDR3 is 14 residues long. V lost 0 bases to trimming and J lost 6 bases, with 13 bases between them. The germline V gene encodes CDR1 SGDLS and CDR2 YYNGEE. The CDR3 is CASSVGVLGSEQYF. The DNA for the CDR3 is TGTGCCAGCAGCGTAGGAGTACTGGGGTCCGAGCAGTACTTC.

The chain recombines TRBV30 with TRBJ1-5; D is undetermined. The CDR3 extends over 14 amino acids. Deletions cut 0 bases from V and 3 bases from J, with 9 bases between. Germline V gene lookup returns CDR1 GTSNPN and CDR2 SVGIG (reference sequence). The CDR3 here is CAWSVTANNQPQHF. Here the CDR3 DNA reads TGTGCCTGGAGTGTAACGGCCAACAATCAGCCCCAGCATTTT.

The table lists this clonotype with many counts. The V gene is TRBV7-9, the J gene TRBJ1-1, with D uncertain. The CDR3 runs 11 residues. Germline loops: CDR1 SEHNR, CDR2 FQNEAQ (reference sequence). V was trimmed by 4 bases and J by 8 bases, leaving 8 bases between them. The CDR3 loop is CASSSSLEAFF. The CDR3 nucleotides are TGTGCCAGCAGCTCCTCTTTAGAAGCTTTCTTT.

The chain links TRBV2 to TRBJ1-6, with a tentative D call TRBD1 (5 bases). Per germline, CDR1 SNHLY and CDR2 FYNNEI. Trimming left V 6 bases short and J 10 bases short, with 10 bases between. The CDR3 runs to 12 residues. The CDR3 protein is CASRGRGSPLHF. The CDR3 DNA reads as TGTGCCAGCAGGGGACGGGGGTCACCCCTCCACTTT.

For the CDR3, the DNA is TGTGCCAGCAGCCCCCTACCTGGGGCTAGCGGGGACAATGAGCAGTTCTTC. Amino acid sequence: CASSPLPGASGDNEQFF. The rearrangement joins TRBV7-4 to TRBJ2-1; TRBD2 aligns across 9 bases. The CDR3 consists of 17 residues. V shed 5 bases and J 5 bases; nucleotides not matched to a gene: 13. Germline V CDR1 and CDR2: SGHVT, SQSDAQ.

This clonotype was counted only a few times. This chain connects TRBV7-8 to TRBJ1-2; D is unclear. The V gene's germline CDR1 is SGHVS and CDR2 FQNEAQ. V gave up 5 bases and J gave up 5 bases, with 12 bases separating them. This CDR3 has 13 amino acids. This chain's CDR3 is CASSKGQFYGYTF. The CDR3 DNA sequence: TGTGCCAGCAGCAAAGGGCAGTTTTATGGCTACACCTTC.

The table lists this clonotype with a few counts. The chain employs TRBV11-3 and TRBJ2-7; 9 bases are a match to TRBD1. Germline assignment: CDR1 SGHNT and CDR2 YENEEA. V lost 0 bases, J lost 1 base, and 1 base stayed unmatched. The CDR3 has 15 amino acids. CDR3 DNA sequence: TGTGCCAGCAGCTTAGAGACAGGGGGATCCTACGAGCAGTACTTC. Translation gives CASSLETGGSYEQYF.

This clonotype showed up just a few times. V and J are TRBV7-3 and TRBJ1-1; possible D gene TRBD1, 6 bases. Trimming removed 5 bases at V and 4 bases at J, with 17 bases between. CDR3 length: 15 residues. Germline V CDR1 and CDR2: SGHTA, FQGTGA. This CDR3 is CASSPSQGHFTEAFF. The CDR3 DNA reads as TGTGCCAGCAGCCCATCACAGGGCCATTTCACTGAAGCTTTCTTT.

This clonotype came up a few times. Here the CDR3 reads CASSLTAGRFYNEQFF. For the CDR3, the DNA is TGTGCCAGCAGCTTAACGGCGGGCCGGTTCTACAATGAGCAGTTCTTC. This chain connects TRBV7-3 to TRBJ2-1; TRBD2 is a possible D gene (5 bases). Germline CDR1 SGHTA, CDR2 FQGTGA. Deletions cut 0 bases from V and 3 bases from J, with 12 bases between. The CDR3 extends over 16 amino acids.

This clonotype was seen a handful of times. The chain links TRBV7-6 to TRBJ2-1; 15 bases fit TRBD2. CDR3 length: 20 residues. Per germline, CDR1 SGHVS and CDR2 FNYEAQ. The V and J ends lost 2 bases and 1 base, in that order; junction bases with no gene match: 9. The CDR3 spells CASSLTFGLAGGTSYNEQFF. As DNA, the CDR3 is TGTGCCAGCAGCTTAACCTTCGGACTAGCGGGAGGGACGTCCTACAATGAGCAGTTCTTC.

This clonotype was seen a handful of times. The V gene is TRBV7-2, the J gene TRBJ2-4; a possible D gene is TRBD1 (6 bases). The germline V gene encodes CDR1 SGHTA and CDR2 FQGNSA. V lost 5 bases to trimming and J lost 0 bases, with 17 bases between them. The CDR3 length is 17 residues. CDR3 sequence (DNA): TGTGCCAGCAGCCCAGGACAGTACCTAATAGCCAAAAACATTCAGTACTTC. Its protein product is CASSPGQYLIAKNIQYF.

The V and J genes are TRBV7-6 and TRBJ1-1, with a weak D call TRBD1 (5 bases). The length of the CDR3 is 13 residues. V lost 8 bases and J 4 bases, leaving 14 bases between the germline ends. Germline V gives CDR1 SGHVS, CDR2 FNYEAQ. The CDR3 DNA follows: TGTGCCAGCTTCAGGGAAAGAGGCACTGAAGCTTTCTTT. Its translation is CASFRERGTEAFF. Full variable domain (outside the CDR3, taken from reference TRBV7-6 and TRBJ1-1): GAGVSQSPRYKVTKRGQDVALRCDPISGHVSLYWYRQALGQGPEFLTYFNYEAQQDKSGLPNDRFSAERPEGSISTLTIQRTEQRDSAMYRCASFRERGTEAFFGQGTRLTVV.

The rearrangement uses TRBV13 and TRBJ2-7; the match to TRBD1 covers 8 bases. Trimming at V came to 4 bases and at J to 6 bases, leaving 2 bases not matched to a gene. The CDR3 is made up of 12 amino acids. Germline V gives CDR1 PRHDT, CDR2 FYEKMQ (reference sequence). The CDR3 DNA reads as TGTGCCAGCAGCTCGACAGGGGCCGAGCAGTACTTC. This encodes CASSSTGAEQYF.